This TCR beta chain was identified in a study of cytomegalovirus exposure and HLA in healthy donors. This clone was seen once. There are 12 residues in the CDR3. Germline lookup yields CDR1 MNHEY and CDR2 SMNVEV (reference sequence). The V end lost 8 bases, the J end lost 7 bases, and 15 bases lay between the germline ends. It was with 60 Vbeta and 13 Jbeta primers that the PCR ran. The repertoire was sequenced with immunoSEQ multiplex PCR; TCRdb's copy has only in-frame clones and lacks some. The sample consists of 90,000 to 110,000 clones, over 80% of them appearing once. Material for sequencing was PBMCs. The chain couples TRBV27 to TRBJ2-7, with TRBD2 as a possible D gene (6 bases). This sequence was found in a man between 18 and 29 years old in good health and CMV-seronegative. The CDR3 spells CASVGLAREQYF. In nucleotides, the CDR3 is TGTGCCAGCGTGGGTCTAGCGAGGGAGCAGTACTTC.